This record looks at one TCR beta chain sequence and its context. The sample originates from a study of blood T cell repertoires in COVID-19. Study as a whole: From the United States, Italy and Spain came samples of acute and convalescent COVID-19.

Unmatched junction bases numbered 3, after V lost 3 bases and J lost 0 bases. The CDR3 contains 17 residues. Germline V gives CDR1 SGDLS, CDR2 YYNGEE. The protocol was immunoSEQ multiplex PCR, while the TCRdb copy is restricted to in-frame clones and leaves out a portion. The repertoire has roughly 280,000 clones, about nine tenths of them found once; the top ten carry more than 1.5%. Source material: PBMCs or T cells enriched from blood (not recorded which). This clonotype was sampled from a woman aged 60-70 years who had recovered from COVID-19. The rearrangement links TRBV9 to TRBJ2-1; 13 bases agree with TRBD2. The CDR3 spells CASSAGTSGTSYNEQFF. The CDR3 DNA sequence: TGTGCCAGCAGCGCCGGGACTAGCGGGACCTCCTACAATGAGCAGTTCTTC.